This T cell receptor (beta chain) was profiled in a study of CD8+CD57+ T cells in acquired aplastic anemia. Individuals selected for sequencing had exhibited CD8+CD57+ cell expansion on flow cytometry. CDR1 and CDR2 from the germline V gene are DFQATT and SNEGSKA (reference sequence). With V trimmed by 3 bases and J by 12 bases, 10 bases remained unmatched. CDR3 length: 14 amino acids. This clonotype was picked up one time. Its antigen remains unidentified. For CDR3 and TCR beta VDJ profiling, genomic DNA was the template used. From the reads, TCRdb called clonotypes with MiXCR, one entry per CDR3 protein. The table records roughly 100,000 distinct CDR3 sequences, 55% to 70% of them present only once. Study-level points and caveats: A significant difference in CD8+ Simpson's diversity between patients and controls was not found.

The rearrangement uses TRBV20-1 and TRBJ2-1, with TRBD1 identical over 11 bases. The TCR comes from a human donor with aplastic anemia. The specimen sequenced was sorted CD4+, CD8+, or CD8+CD57+ T cells (not recorded which) from PBMCs. CDR3 nucleotide sequence: TGCAGTGCTAGGGAGGGACAGGGGGGGAGATTGCAGTTCTTC. This codes for CSAREGQGGRLQFF.